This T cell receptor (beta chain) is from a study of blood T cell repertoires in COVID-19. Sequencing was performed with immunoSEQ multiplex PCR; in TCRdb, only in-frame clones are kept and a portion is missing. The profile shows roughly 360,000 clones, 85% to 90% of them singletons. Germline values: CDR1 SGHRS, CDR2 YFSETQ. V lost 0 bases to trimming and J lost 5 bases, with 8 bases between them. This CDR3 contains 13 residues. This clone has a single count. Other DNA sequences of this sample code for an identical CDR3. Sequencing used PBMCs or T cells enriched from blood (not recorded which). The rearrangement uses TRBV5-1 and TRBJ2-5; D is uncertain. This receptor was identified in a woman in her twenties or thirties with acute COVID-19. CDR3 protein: CASSLAGGETQYF. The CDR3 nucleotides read TGCGCCAGCAGCTTGGCGGGTGGGGAGACCCAGTACTTC.